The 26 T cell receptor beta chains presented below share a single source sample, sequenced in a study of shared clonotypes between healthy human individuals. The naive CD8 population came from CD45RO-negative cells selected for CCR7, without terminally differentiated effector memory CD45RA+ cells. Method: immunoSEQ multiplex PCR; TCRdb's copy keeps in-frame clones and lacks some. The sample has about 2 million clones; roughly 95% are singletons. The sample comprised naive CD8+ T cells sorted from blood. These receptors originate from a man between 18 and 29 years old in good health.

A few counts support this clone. The CDR3 DNA sequence: TGTGCAAGTCGCGACTTTACAGGGGGTCAGCCCCAGCATTTT. As protein: CASRDFTGGQPQHF. The chain employs TRBV12-2 and TRBJ1-5; the tabulated D call, TRBD1, remains unverified against the DNA. TRBV12-2 is a documented pseudogene. The CDR3 is made up of 14 amino acids.

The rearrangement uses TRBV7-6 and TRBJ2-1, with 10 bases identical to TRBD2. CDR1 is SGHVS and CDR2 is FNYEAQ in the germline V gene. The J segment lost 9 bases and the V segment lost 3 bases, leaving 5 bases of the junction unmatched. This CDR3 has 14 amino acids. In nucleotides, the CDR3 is TGTGCCAGCAGCTTTAGCGGGGGGCATAGTGAGCAGTTCTTC. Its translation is CASSFSGGHSEQFF.

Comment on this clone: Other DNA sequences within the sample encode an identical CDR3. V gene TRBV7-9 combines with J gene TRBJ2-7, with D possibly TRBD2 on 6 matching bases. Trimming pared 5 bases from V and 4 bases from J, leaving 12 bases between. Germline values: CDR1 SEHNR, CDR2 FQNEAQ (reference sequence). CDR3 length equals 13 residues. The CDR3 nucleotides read TGTGCCAGCAGCCCAGCGGGCCCATACGAGCAGTACTTC. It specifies CASSPAGPYEQYF.

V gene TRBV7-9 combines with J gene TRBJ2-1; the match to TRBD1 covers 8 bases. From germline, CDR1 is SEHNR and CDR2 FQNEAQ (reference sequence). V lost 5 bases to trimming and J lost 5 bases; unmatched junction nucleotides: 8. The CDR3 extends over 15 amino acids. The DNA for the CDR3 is TGTGCCAGCAGCCGCCGACAGGGGATGGACAATGAGCAGTTCTTC. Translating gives CASSRRQGMDNEQFF. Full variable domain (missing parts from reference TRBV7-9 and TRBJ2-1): DTGVSQNPRHKITKRGQNVTFRCDPISEHNRLYWYRQTLGQGPEFLTYFQNEAQLEKSRLLSDRFSAERPKGSFSTLEIQRTEQGDSAMYLCASSRRQGMDNEQFFGPGTRLTVL.

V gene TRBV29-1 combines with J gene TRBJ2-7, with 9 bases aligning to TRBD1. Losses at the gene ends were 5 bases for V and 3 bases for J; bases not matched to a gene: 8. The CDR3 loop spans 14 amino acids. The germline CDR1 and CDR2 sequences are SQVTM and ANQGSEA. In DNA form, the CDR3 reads TGCAGCGTTTCCCCGGGACAGGGTCACTACGAGCAGTACTTC. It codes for CSVSPGQGHYEQYF.

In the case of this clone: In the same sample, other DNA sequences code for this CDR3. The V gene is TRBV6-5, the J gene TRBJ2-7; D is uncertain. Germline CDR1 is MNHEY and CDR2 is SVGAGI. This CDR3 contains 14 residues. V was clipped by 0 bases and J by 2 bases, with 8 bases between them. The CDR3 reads CASSYSGSPYEQYF. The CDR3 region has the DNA TGTGCCAGCAGTTACTCCGGATCGCCCTACGAGCAGTACTTC.

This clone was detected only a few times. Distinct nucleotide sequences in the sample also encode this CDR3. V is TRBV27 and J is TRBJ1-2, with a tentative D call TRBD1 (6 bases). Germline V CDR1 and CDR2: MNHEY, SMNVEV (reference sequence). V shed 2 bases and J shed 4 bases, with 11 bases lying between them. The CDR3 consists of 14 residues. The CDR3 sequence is CASSLTGRSYGYTF. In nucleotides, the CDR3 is TGTGCCAGCAGTTTAACAGGGAGAAGCTATGGCTACACCTTC.

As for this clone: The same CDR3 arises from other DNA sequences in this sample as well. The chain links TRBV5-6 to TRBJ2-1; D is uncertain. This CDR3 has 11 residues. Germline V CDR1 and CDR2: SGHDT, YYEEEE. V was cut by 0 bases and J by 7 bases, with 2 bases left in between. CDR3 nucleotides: TGTGCCAGCAGCTTGGAGAATGAGCAGTTCTTC. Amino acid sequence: CASSLENEQFF.

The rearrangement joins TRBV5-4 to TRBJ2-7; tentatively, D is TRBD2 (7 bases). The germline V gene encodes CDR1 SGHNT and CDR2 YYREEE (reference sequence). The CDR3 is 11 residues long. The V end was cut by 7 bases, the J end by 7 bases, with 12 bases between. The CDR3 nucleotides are TGTGCCAGCTCCCGGGGGGCGGAGCAGTACTTC. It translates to CASSRGAEQYF.

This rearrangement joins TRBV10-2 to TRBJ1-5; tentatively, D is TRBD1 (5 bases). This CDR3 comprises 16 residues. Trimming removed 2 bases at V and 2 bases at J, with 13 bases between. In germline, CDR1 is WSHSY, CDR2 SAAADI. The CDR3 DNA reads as TGCGCCAGCAGTGAGGGTGAGGGGAAGGGCAATCAGCCCCAGCATTTT. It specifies CASSEGEGKGNQPQHF.

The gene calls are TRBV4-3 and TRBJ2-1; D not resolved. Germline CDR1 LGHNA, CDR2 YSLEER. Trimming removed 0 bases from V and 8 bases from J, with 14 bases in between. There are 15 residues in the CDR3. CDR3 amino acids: CASSQDRSRLDEQFF. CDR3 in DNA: TGCGCCAGCAGCCAAGATCGGAGTCGTTTGGATGAGCAGTTCTTC.

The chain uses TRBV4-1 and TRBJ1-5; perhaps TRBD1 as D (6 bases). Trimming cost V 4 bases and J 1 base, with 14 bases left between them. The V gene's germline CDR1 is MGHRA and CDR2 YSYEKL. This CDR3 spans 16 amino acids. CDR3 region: CASSPTGGGSNQPQHF. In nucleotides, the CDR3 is TGCGCCAGCAGCCCCACTGGCGGGGGCAGCAATCAGCCCCAGCATTTT.

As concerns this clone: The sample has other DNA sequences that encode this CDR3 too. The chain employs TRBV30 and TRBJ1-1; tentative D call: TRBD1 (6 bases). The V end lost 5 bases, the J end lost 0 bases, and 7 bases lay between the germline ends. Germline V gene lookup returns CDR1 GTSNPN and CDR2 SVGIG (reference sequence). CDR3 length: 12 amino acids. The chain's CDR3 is CAWGTLNTEAFF. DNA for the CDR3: TGTGCCTGGGGGACACTGAACACTGAAGCTTTCTTT.

CDR3 residues: CAGDTFPEQFF. The CDR3 nucleotides are TGTGCCGGAGACACCTTCCCTGAGCAGTTCTTC. The chain is built from TRBV30 and TRBJ2-1; no clear D gene. The CDR3 spans 11 residues. V was shortened by 8 bases and J by 9 bases, with 14 bases between the two germline ends. The germline gives CDR1 GTSNPN, CDR2 SVGIG (reference sequence).

CDR3 region: CASSRVGRHNEQFF. Here the CDR3 DNA reads TGTGCCAGCAGTCGGGTCGGACGTCACAATGAGCAGTTCTTC. This chain joins TRBV27 and TRBJ2-1; D is unclear. Trimming shortened V by 5 bases and J by 5 bases, and 13 bases separated the two germline ends. Per the germline V gene, CDR1 is MNHEY and CDR2 is SMNVEV (reference sequence). The CDR3 has 14 amino acids.

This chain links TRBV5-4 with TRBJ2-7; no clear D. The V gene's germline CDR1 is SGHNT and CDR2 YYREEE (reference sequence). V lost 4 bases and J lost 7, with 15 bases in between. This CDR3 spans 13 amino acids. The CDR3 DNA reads TGTGCCAGCAGCACGTCGGACCCCTTGGAGCAGTACTTC. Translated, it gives CASSTSDPLEQYF.

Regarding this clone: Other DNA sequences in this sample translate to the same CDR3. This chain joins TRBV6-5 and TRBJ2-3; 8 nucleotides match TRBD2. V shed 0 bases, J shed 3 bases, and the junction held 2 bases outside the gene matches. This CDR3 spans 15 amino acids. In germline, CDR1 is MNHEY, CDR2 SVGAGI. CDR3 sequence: CASSYSSGGTDTQYF. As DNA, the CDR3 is TGTGCCAGCAGTTACTCGAGCGGGGGAACAGATACGCAGTATTTT.

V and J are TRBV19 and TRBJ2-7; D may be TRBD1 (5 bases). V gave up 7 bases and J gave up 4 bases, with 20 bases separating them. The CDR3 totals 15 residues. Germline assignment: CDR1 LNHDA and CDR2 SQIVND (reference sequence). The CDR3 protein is CASKLLDSVNYEQYF. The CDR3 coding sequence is TGTGCCAGTAAACTGCTCGACAGCGTTAATTACGAGCAGTACTTC.

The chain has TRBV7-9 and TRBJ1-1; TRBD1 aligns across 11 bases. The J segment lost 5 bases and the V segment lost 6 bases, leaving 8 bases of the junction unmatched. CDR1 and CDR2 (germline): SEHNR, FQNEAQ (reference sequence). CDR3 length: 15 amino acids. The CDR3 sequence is CASSYGQGARTEAFF. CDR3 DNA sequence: TGTGCCAGCAGTTATGGACAGGGGGCGCGTACTGAAGCTTTCTTT.

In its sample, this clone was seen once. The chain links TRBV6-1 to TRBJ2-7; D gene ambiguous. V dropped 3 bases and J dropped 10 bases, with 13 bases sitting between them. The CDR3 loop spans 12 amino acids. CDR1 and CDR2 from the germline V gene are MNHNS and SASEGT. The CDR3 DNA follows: TGTGCCAGCAGTGAGGGCAGACTGGTCCAGTACTTC. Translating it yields CASSEGRLVQYF.

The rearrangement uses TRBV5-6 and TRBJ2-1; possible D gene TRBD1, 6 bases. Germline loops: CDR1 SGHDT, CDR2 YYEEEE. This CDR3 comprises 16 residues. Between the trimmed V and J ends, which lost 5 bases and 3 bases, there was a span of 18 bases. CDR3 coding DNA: TGTGCCAGCAGTCGTACAGGGCATATCCTCTACAATGAGCAGTTCTTC. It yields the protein CASSRTGHILYNEQFF.

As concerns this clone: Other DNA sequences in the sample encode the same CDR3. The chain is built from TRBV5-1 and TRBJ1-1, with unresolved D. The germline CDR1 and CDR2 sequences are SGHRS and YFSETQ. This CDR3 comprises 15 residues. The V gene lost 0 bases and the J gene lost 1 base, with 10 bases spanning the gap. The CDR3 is CASSLALGTNTEAFF. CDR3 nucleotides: TGCGCCAGCAGCTTGGCCTTGGGTACGAACACTGAAGCTTTCTTT.

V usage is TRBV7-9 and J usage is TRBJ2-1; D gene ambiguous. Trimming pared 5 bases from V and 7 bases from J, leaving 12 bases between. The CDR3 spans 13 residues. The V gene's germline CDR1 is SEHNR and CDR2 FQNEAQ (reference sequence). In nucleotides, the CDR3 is TGTGCCAGCAGCCCCCAAGGGCTGAATGAGCAGTTCTTC. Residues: CASSPQGLNEQFF. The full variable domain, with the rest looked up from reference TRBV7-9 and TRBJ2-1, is DTGVSQNPRHKITKRGQNVTFRCDPISEHNRLYWYRQTLGQGPEFLTYFQNEAQLEKSRLLSDRFSAERPKGSFSTLEIQRTEQGDSAMYLCASSPQGLNEQFFGPGTRLTVL.

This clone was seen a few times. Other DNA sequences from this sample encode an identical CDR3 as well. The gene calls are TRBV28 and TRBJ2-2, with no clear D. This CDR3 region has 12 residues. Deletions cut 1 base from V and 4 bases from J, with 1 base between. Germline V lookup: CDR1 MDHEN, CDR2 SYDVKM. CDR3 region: CASSLSTGELFF. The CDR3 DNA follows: TGTGCCAGCAGTTTATCCACCGGGGAGCTGTTTTTT.

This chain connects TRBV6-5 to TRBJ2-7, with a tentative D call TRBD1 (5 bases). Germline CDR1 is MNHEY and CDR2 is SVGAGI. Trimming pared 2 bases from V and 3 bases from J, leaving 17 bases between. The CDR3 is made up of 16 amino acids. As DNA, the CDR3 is TGTGCCAGCAGTTACACGGTCGCCCTAGGGGACTACGAGCAGTACTTC. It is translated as CASSYTVALGDYEQYF.

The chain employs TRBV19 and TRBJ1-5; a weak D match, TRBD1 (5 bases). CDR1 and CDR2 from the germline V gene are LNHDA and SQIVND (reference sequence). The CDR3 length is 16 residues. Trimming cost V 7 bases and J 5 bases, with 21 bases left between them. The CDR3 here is CASTGTAFGVDQPQHF. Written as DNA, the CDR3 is TGTGCCAGTACCGGGACGGCCTTTGGGGTTGATCAGCCCCAGCATTTT.